What follows is one T cell receptor (beta chain) and its context. Germline V gives CDR1 SGHTA, CDR2 FQGNSA. Unmatched junction bases numbered 5, after V lost 2 bases and J lost 5 bases. There are 14 residues in the CDR3. This entry belongs to a study of blood T cell repertoires in COVID-19. Overall study context: Samples came from the United States, Italy and Spain, spanning acute and convalescent COVID-19. T cells, B-cell-depleted T cells, or PBMCs supplied cDNA or gDNA.

In the source study's methods: Scientists estimated how many nucleated cells there were by amplifying reference gene primers. Clones were read by immunoSEQ multiplex PCR, and TCRdb kept only the in-frame ones, dropping some. The DNA gave D and trimming, while V, J and clone size come from that table. The table lists 150,000 to 180,000 clones, 80% of them singletons. V gene TRBV7-2 combines with J gene TRBJ2-5, with 7 bases fitting TRBD2. This TCR came from a man aged 55 to 69 with acute or convalescent COVID-19. Sequencing used peripheral blood. In nucleotides, the CDR3 is TGTGCCAGCAGCTTATTGGGGGGGTTGGAGACCCAGTACTTC. It specifies CASSLLGGLETQYF.